Given below is one T cell receptor (beta chain) in context. This record belongs to a study of blood T cell repertoires in COVID-19. CDR3 length equals 13 residues. Germline CDR1 is LNHDA and CDR2 is SQIVND (reference sequence). With V trimmed by 5 bases and J by 11 bases, 10 bases remained unmatched. As originally analysed: The assay estimated nucleated cells by amplifying reference gene primers. Generated by immunoSEQ multiplex PCR, the TCRdb table keeps only in-frame clones and is missing some. Clone size and V and J calls were adopted from that table, with D and trimming inferred from the DNA. The repertoire holds approximately 26,000 clones, with roughly 91% as singletons.

This receptor was obtained from a human donor in a cohort sampled during active COVID-19. The donor label of this sample is uncertain. The chain couples TRBV19 to TRBJ1-1, with 8 nucleotides matching TRBD1. The source material was peripheral blood. CDR3 DNA sequence: TGTGCCAGTAGTGTGGACAGGGCCCCTGGTGCTTTCTTT. Encoded protein: CASSVDRAPGAFF.